A single sample is the source of the 21 T cell receptor beta chains below, sequenced in a study of metastatic and nonmetastatic thyroid tumors. Patients were all untreated before their thyroid surgery. TCRdb reprocessed the PCR reads via MiXCR. This sample has some 15,000 clones; under 30% occur once, and the top ten carry about 13%. What was sequenced was adjacent normal tissue. Receptors were obtained from a female donor with papillary thyroid cancer or a benign thyroid nodule (not recorded which). Some clones in this sample may be carry-over from other donors' samples.

This clone is judged medium-sized. This sequence joins TRBV9 and TRBJ1-4, with D possibly matching TRBD1 (5 bases). This CDR3 has 15 amino acids. CDR1 is SGDLS and CDR2 is YYNGEE in the germline V gene. Trimming took off 4 bases at V and 0 bases at J, with 10 bases between the two ends. The CDR3 DNA reads TGTGCCAGCAGCTTCGGGACGACAACTAATGAAAAACTGTTTTTT. This codes for CASSFGTTTNEKLFF.

This clone has more than one count but fewer than ten. The chain couples TRBV19 to TRBJ2-7; 11 nucleotides match TRBD2. Germline loops: CDR1 LNHDA, CDR2 SQIVND (reference sequence). Trimming cost V 4 bases and J 7 bases; bases outside gene matches: 3. The CDR3 totals 13 residues. This chain's CDR3 is CASSTGTSGEQYF. Written as DNA, the CDR3 is TGTGCCAGTAGTACCGGGACTAGCGGAGAGCAGTACTTC.

The genes are TRBV6-1 and TRBJ1-1, with 9 bases fitting TRBD1. Germline values: CDR1 MNHNS, CDR2 SASEGT. The CDR3 covers 14 residues. V dropped 6 bases and J dropped 4; count of bases not matched to a gene: 6. This CDR3 is CASRSGTGSTEAFF. The DNA of the CDR3 is TGTGCCAGCAGGTCCGGGACAGGGAGCACTGAAGCTTTCTTT.

The chain uses TRBV27 and TRBJ1-6; tentative D call: TRBD1 (5 bases). Germline-derived CDR1 and CDR2 are MNHEY and SMNVEV (reference sequence). The germline V and J ends were trimmed by 3 bases and 7 bases, with 7 bases remaining between them. The CDR3 is 13 amino acids. The CDR3 region has the DNA TGTGCCAGCAGTTTCGGGGGAAATTCACCCCTCCACTTT. Its protein product is CASSFGGNSPLHF.

Within the sample, this clone is medium-sized. This specimen includes other DNA sequences encoding the same CDR3. The rearrangement joins TRBV10-2 to TRBJ1-6; no clear D gene. Between the trimmed V and J ends, which lost 7 bases and 13 bases, there was a span of 11 bases. This CDR3 has 11 amino acids. The germline V gene has CDR1 WSHSY and CDR2 SAAADI. The CDR3: CASTHTGPLHF. In DNA form, the CDR3 reads TGCGCCAGCACCCACACCGGGCCCCTCCACTTT.

This clone was counted a few times. This rearrangement joins TRBV6-2 or TRBV6-3 to TRBJ1-2; TRBD1 might be the D (5 bases). Between the trimmed V and J ends, which lost 0 bases and 5 bases, there was a span of 10 bases. Germline V gene sequence: CDR1 MNHEY, CDR2 SVGEGT. There are 14 residues in the CDR3. In nucleotides, the CDR3 is TGTGCCAGCAGTTACTCGGGGACGTCTTATGGCTACACCTTC. This gives the protein CASSYSGTSYGYTF.

This clone was seen more than once but under ten times. V is TRBV28 and J is TRBJ1-1; D might be TRBD1 (6 bases). Germline CDR1 is MDHEN and CDR2 is SYDVKM. There are 14 residues in the CDR3. Trimming removed 5 bases at V and 3 bases at J, with 13 bases between. In DNA form, the CDR3 reads TGTGCCAGCAGTCCCGGGGGGGCGGACACTGAAGCTTTCTTT. Its translation: CASSPGGADTEAFF.

About this clone itself: A read error is likely, as this CDR3 ends without the conserved phenylalanine or tryptophan. CDR3 sequence: CASSIKTGGYEQYL. In DNA, the CDR3 is TGTGCCAGCAGCATCAAGACAGGGGGATACGAGCAGTACCTC. This rearrangement joins TRBV7-2 to TRBJ2-7; 9 nucleotides agree with TRBD1. The CDR3 has 14 residues. Germline trimming cut 5 bases from V and 4 bases from J; bases unmatched to any gene: 6. In germline, CDR1 is SGHTA, CDR2 FQGNSA.

This clone is judged large. The rearrangement links TRBV27 to TRBJ2-7, with 9 bases matching TRBD1. The CDR3 loop spans 15 amino acids. Germline V lookup: CDR1 MNHEY, CDR2 SMNVEV (reference sequence). Losses at the gene ends were 5 bases for V and 1 base for J; bases not matched to a gene: 6. The CDR3 bases are TGTGCCAGCAGTCCACAGGGGGCGGTTTCCTACGAGCAGTACTTC. It codes for CASSPQGAVSYEQYF.

The chain is built from TRBV29-1 and TRBJ1-3; D gene ambiguous. V lost 0 bases and J lost 0, with 15 bases in between. The CDR3 spans 17 residues. The V gene's germline CDR1 is SQVTM and CDR2 ANQGSEA. CDR3 loop: CSVEDLSGISSGNTIYF. CDR3 bases: TGCAGCGTTGAAGATCTTTCGGGGATCTCCTCTGGAAACACCATATATTTT.

The J gene is TRBJ2-5, the V gene TRBV11-2; 10 bases map to TRBD2. CDR1 is SGHAT, CDR2 FQNNGV, per germline. V lost 5 bases, J lost 2 bases, and 2 bases stayed unmatched. This CDR3 is 14 amino acids long. For the CDR3, the DNA is TGTGCCAGCAGCCAGACTAGCGGGCAAGAGACCCAGTACTTC. Protein product: CASSQTSGQETQYF.

The sample holds a few counts of this clone. This rearrangement joins TRBV30 to TRBJ2-7, with D unclear. The germline gives CDR1 GTSNPN, CDR2 SVGIG (reference sequence). The length of the CDR3 is 13 residues. The germline V and J ends were trimmed by 3 bases and 5 bases, with 14 bases remaining between them. Here the CDR3 DNA reads TGTGCCTGGAGCCGTTTGGGAAACGACGAGCAGTACTTC. Amino acids: CAWSRLGNDEQYF.

The rearrangement joins TRBV20-1 to TRBJ2-5; 8 bases are a match to TRBD2. This CDR3 has 14 amino acids. Germline assignment: CDR1 DFQATT and CDR2 SNEGSKA (reference sequence). The V gene end was trimmed by 3 bases and the J gene end by 1 base; junction bases not matched to a gene: 4. In DNA form, the CDR3 reads TGCAGTGCTAGTAGCGGGACTCGCCAAGAGACCCAGTACTTC. It encodes CSASSGTRQETQYF.

The J gene is TRBJ2-3, the V gene TRBV6-1, with 10 bases identical to TRBD2. The J segment lost 1 base and the V segment lost 5 bases, leaving 6 bases of the junction unmatched. Germline values: CDR1 MNHNS, CDR2 SASEGT. The CDR3 runs to 16 residues. Written as DNA, the CDR3 is TGTGCCAGCAGTCAGCGGGAGGGCGGGGGCACAGATACGCAGTATTTT. Protein: CASSQREGGGTDTQYF.

The rearrangement links TRBV9 to TRBJ2-2; possibly TRBD2 for D (7 bases). Germline V CDR1 and CDR2: SGDLS, YYNGEE. Trimming took 10 bases from V and 1 from J, leaving 11 bases between them. This CDR3 contains 13 residues. The CDR3 protein is CASGGGNTGELFF. The CDR3 DNA is TGTGCCTCGGGGGGCGGGAACACCGGGGAGCTGTTTTTT.

This clone was recorded a few times. The chain employs TRBV28 and TRBJ2-1; 10 bases line up with TRBD2. J gave up 8 bases and V 6 bases, and 10 bases lay outside the gene matches. Germline CDR1 reads MDHEN; CDR2 reads SYDVKM. The CDR3 runs 15 residues. Written as DNA, the CDR3 is TGTGCCAGCAGGTCCGGGACTAGCGCCTTGTATGAGCAGTTCTTC. Protein product: CASRSGTSALYEQFF.

About this clone: Other nucleotide sequences in the sample specify the same CDR3. V gene TRBV6-1 combines with J gene TRBJ2-7, with 11 positions matching TRBD2. In germline, CDR1 is MNHNS, CDR2 SASEGT. V shed 9 bases and J 3 bases; nucleotides not matched to a gene: 16. The length of the CDR3 is 17 residues. CDR3 nucleotides: TGTGCCAGTGGGCCTTTGGTAGCGGGAGGGGCATACTACGAGCAGTACTTC. This sequence encodes CASGPLVAGGAYYEQYF.

By proportion, this clone is medium-sized. Other DNA sequences in this specimen translate into the identical CDR3. The chain combines TRBV9 with TRBJ2-2, with D tentatively TRBD2 (5 bases). Per the germline V gene, CDR1 is SGDLS and CDR2 is YYNGEE. This CDR3 is built from 13 residues. Trimming took off 3 bases at V and 6 bases at J, with 9 bases between the two ends. The CDR3 here is CASSADYPGELFF. DNA for the CDR3: TGTGCCAGCAGCGCTGACTATCCCGGGGAGCTGTTTTTT.

This clone is large (0.1 to 1%). The chain is built from TRBV11-2 and TRBJ1-6, with D perhaps matching TRBD1 (5 bases). V was clipped by 5 bases and J by 6 bases, with 14 bases between them. The CDR3 runs to 15 residues. The germline V gene has CDR1 SGHAT and CDR2 FQNNGV. The CDR3 DNA reads as TGTGCCAGCAGCCCCTGGGGACGAACTAATTCACCCCTCCACTTT. Its protein is CASSPWGRTNSPLHF. Full variable domain (outside the CDR3, taken from reference TRBV11-2 and TRBJ1-6): EAGVAQSPRYKIIEKRQSVAFWCNPISGHATLYWYQQILGQGPKLLIQFQNNGVVDDSQLPKDRFSAERLKGVDSTLKIQPAKLEDSAVYLCASSPWGRTNSPLHFGNGTRLTVT.

Only a few counts were recorded for this clone. J is TRBJ1-6 and V is TRBV27; 7 nucleotides align to TRBD1. The ends lost 0 bases at V and 10 bases at J; junction bases unmatched: 6. This CDR3 spans 15 amino acids. Looked up from germline, CDR1 is MNHEY and CDR2 is SMNVEV (reference sequence). CDR3 protein: CASSLSSTGRSPLHF. CDR3 bases: TGTGCCAGCAGTTTATCGTCGACAGGGCGGTCACCCCTCCACTTT.

This rearrangement joins TRBV27 to TRBJ1-5; D remains ambiguous. The CDR3 is made up of 12 amino acids. From germline, CDR1 is MNHEY and CDR2 SMNVEV (reference sequence). The germline V and J ends were trimmed by 1 base and 7 bases, with 5 bases remaining between them. The DNA of the CDR3 is TGTGCCAGCAGTTTATTGGGACAGCCCCAGCATTTT. The encoded protein is CASSLLGQPQHF.